The 2 T cell receptor beta chains below all came from one sample that was sequenced in a study of T cells in localized non-small cell lung cancer (dated by TCRdb to 2020 to 2021). Library generation was performed with the immunoSEQ multiplex PCR assay. The source is immuneACCESS, and TCRdb retained only in-frame sequences with V and J called. Part of the clones is not carried over; for the studies checked, unresolved V genes explain less than half of this, and the remainder is unexplained. The sample table records over 1,500 clones; 24% of these occur just once. The top ten constitute approximately 16% of the sample. The sequenced sample was normal lung tissue next to the tumor, obtained before any cancer treatment. These receptors were obtained from a female donor at least 60 years old with stage II lung adenocarcinoma.

This chain joins TRBV5-1 and TRBJ2-7; the D is unclear. The CDR3 is 15 residues long. V lost 4 bases and J lost 2, with 16 bases in between. Germline V CDR1 and CDR2: SGHRS, YFSETQ. The CDR3 nucleotides read TGCGCCAGCAGCCCCGCCGGGCAGGTTGCCTACGAGCAGTACTTC. It is translated as CASSPAGQVAYEQYF.

This clone was picked up a small number of times. In this CDR3 the conserved last residue, phenylalanine or tryptophan, is missing, so a read error is likely. It is unclear where the CDR3 begins or ends on the DNA, so no DNA is shown, and the CDR3 is as TCRdb lists it. The V and J genes are TRBV16 and TRBJ1-5. The length of the CDR3 is 10 amino acids, counting both ends. From germline, CDR1 is KGHSY and CDR2 FQNENV. CDR3 loop: CASGSRGQLS.